This T cell receptor beta chain appears in the sequencing data of a study of blood T cell repertoires in COVID-19 (dated by TCRdb to between 2020 and 2021). Looking at the study overall: Collaborator samples came from the United States, Italy and Spain and covered acute and convalescent phases of COVID-19. Sample metadata almost always included a de-identified subject ID, COVID-19 status, age in years and sex. Where HLA class I and class II types were available, the types were taken from metadata supplied by the sample provider, not from assay-based typing. The material from the prospective study consisted of cDNA or gDNA derived from T cells, B-cell-depleted T cells, or PBMCs. Samples were obtained from the ongoing ImmuneRACE study (first 160 participants) and from over 1,000 subjects provided by 6 global collaborators. The dataset comprised deeply sampled blood TCRbeta repertoires from subjects exposed to, actively infected with, or recovered from COVID-19. The repertoires were made available in a free public database intended to serve as a resource for research on the immune response to SARS-CoV-2. The study at large found these results: Clinical and demographic metadata were provided uncurated, with the amount varying by source and participant.

Between the V and J ends, shortened by 10 bases and 1 base respectively, the junction contains 7 bases. Reading from cysteine to phenylalanine, the CDR3 counts 11 amino acids. The read is trimmed to its CDR3 DNA, 33 bases read in frame from base 1. Reading the germline V gene (reference sequence) gives CDR1 LNHDA and CDR2 SQIVND. Whole blood was collected in K2EDTA tubes by collaborating institutions according to the institutions' own protocols. For TCRbeta analysis, collaborators shipped samples as frozen whole blood, isolated PBMCs, or DNA extracted from either of those sample types. As for this clone: It lacks a known antigen. No much larger clonotype is one base removed from it; base qualities were not supplied.

The immunoSEQ Assay, a bias-controlled multiplex PCR, was used to amplify TCRbeta CDR3 regions from genomic DNA. Per the original workflow: Nucleated cell counts per sample were estimated from amplification of reference gene primers within the assay. Sequence reads were collapsed and filtered to measure the absolute abundance of every unique TCRbeta CDR3 rearrangement. For each sample, productive Simpson clonality was calculated as the square root of Simpson's diversity index over productive rearrangements. TCRdb stores this immuneACCESS table with in-frame sequences only. Part of the clones is absent; in the studies checked, under half of the shortfall reflects unresolved V genes, and no reason is known for the rest. Clonal size and the V and J genes are those of that table, whereas D and trimming came from the DNA. Recorded for this sample are about 180,000 clones; 86% of them occurred a single time. The leading ten clones occupy about a fifth of the sample.

The TCR was taken from a man between 65 and 79 years old with active or convalescent COVID-19. In this chain, TRBV19 is recombined with TRBJ1-1, with the D segment identity uncertain. The sequenced sample consisted of peripheral blood. For the CDR3, the sequence is CAISRNTEAFF. In nucleotide form, the sequence is TGTGCCATTTCCCGGAACACTGAAGCTTTCTTT.